The 27 T cell receptor beta chains in this list originate from one sample, sequenced in a study of T and B cells in COVID-19 patients. Each TRB amplification used roughly 230-550 ng of genomic DNA from blood. BIOMED2 TRB-A/B primer pools were used in multiplex TRB PCR. Each CDR3 protein gets one entry after TCRdb re-called the multiplex PCR reads with MiXCR. The sample has around 23,000 distinct CDR3 sequences, 25% to 30% seen once. The material sequenced was blood. Source of these receptors: a human donor who had recovered from COVID-19.

In this sample, this clonotype turned up many times. The gene calls are TRBV27 and TRBJ2-3; no definite D call. The CDR3 has 12 residues. V was pared by 9 bases and J by 8 bases, with 15 bases between. The germline V gene has CDR1 MNHEY and CDR2 SMNVEV (reference sequence). The CDR3 region is CASLTRFGTQYF. The DNA of the CDR3 is TGTGCCAGTCTTACTCGATTCGGTACGCAGTATTTT.

This clonotype was observed a handful of times. This chain connects TRBV13 to TRBJ1-1; 7 bases agree with TRBD1. Germline V gives CDR1 PRHDT, CDR2 FYEKMQ (reference sequence). The CDR3 totals 14 residues. V dropped 7 bases and J dropped 7; count of bases not matched to a gene: 12. The DNA for the CDR3 is TGTGCCAGCAACGGACAGGTTGGGGGTGGTGAAGCTTTCTTT. Amino acids: CASNGQVGGGEAFF. Full variable domain (rest looked up from reference TRBV13 and TRBJ1-1): AAGVIQSPRHLIKEKRETATLKCYPIPRHDTVYWYQQGPGQDPQFLISFYEKMQSDKGSIPDRFSAQQFSDYHSELNMSSLELGDSALYFCASNGQVGGGEAFFGQGTRLTVV.

The chain has TRBV27 and TRBJ1-2; weak D call: TRBD1 (6 bases). CDR3 size: 14 residues. V lost 1 base, J lost 6 bases, and 12 bases lay in between. Germline V CDR1 and CDR2: MNHEY, SMNVEV (reference sequence). CDR3 DNA sequence: TGTGCCAGCAGTTTATGGGCAGGGGAGGATGGCTACACCTTC. This codes for CASSLWAGEDGYTF.

This clonotype is classed as medium-sized. This chain connects TRBV19 to TRBJ2-2; D is unresolved. The germline V gene encodes CDR1 LNHDA and CDR2 SQIVND (reference sequence). The V end was cut by 7 bases, the J end by 5 bases, with 8 bases between. CDR3 length: 12 amino acids. The CDR3 region is CASKGRTGELFF. CDR3 sequence (DNA): TGTGCCAGTAAGGGAAGGACCGGGGAGCTGTTTTTT.

Points on this clonotype: A much larger clonotype is one base distant, so this may be a read error. CDR3 sequence (DNA): TGCAGCGTTGAGGTTGCCGTCGGCCAGCTCCAGCATTTT. It specifies CSVEVAVGQLQHF. This chain joins TRBV29-1 and TRBJ1-5; D ambiguous. CDR3 length: 13 amino acids. Germline lookup yields CDR1 SQVTM and CDR2 ANQGSEA.

On this clonotype itself: No conserved phenylalanine or tryptophan ends this CDR3, so it is likely a read error. No DNA is shown, since the ends of the CDR3 on it are uncertain; the CDR3 is the one TCRdb lists. This chain connects TRBV27 to TRBJ2-1; TRBD1, the D gene given by the table, was not confirmed from the DNA. The CDR3 extends over 10 residues, inclusive of both ends. Germline CDR1 is MNHEY and CDR2 is SMNVEV (reference sequence). This CDR3 reads CASSYEALGE.

This CDR3 reads CASTPHEGVAKNIQYF. Here the CDR3 DNA reads TGTGCCAGCACCCCCCATGAGGGGGTAGCCAAAAACATTCAGTACTTC. J is TRBJ2-4 and V is TRBV5-4, with D possibly matching TRBD1 (6 bases). The germline gives CDR1 SGHNT, CDR2 YYREEE (reference sequence). V lost 6 bases to trimming and J lost 0 bases, with 16 bases between them. This CDR3 region has 16 residues.

The CDR3 DNA sequence: TGCGCCAGCAGTACTAGCCACGAGCAGTACTTC. Residues: CASSTSHEQYF. The chain is built from TRBV5-1 and TRBJ2-7; D is perhaps TRBD2 (6 bases). Germline V gene sequence: CDR1 SGHRS, CDR2 YFSETQ. There are 11 residues in the CDR3. V dropped 5 bases and J dropped 5 bases, with 8 bases sitting between them.

The chain employs TRBV5-6 and TRBJ2-1; a possible D gene is TRBD2 (5 bases). The V gene lost 6 bases and the J gene lost 0 bases, with 22 bases spanning the gap. CDR1 and CDR2 (germline): SGHDT, YYEEEE. CDR3 length equals 18 residues. CDR3: CASNFLRAGRSSYNEQFF. CDR3 DNA sequence: TGTGCCAGCAACTTTCTAAGAGCTGGGAGAAGCTCCTACAATGAGCAGTTCTTC.

About this clonotype itself: Germline is not matched at one junction end, which may reflect a read error. The chain has TRBV18 and TRBJ1-5; a weak D match, TRBD1 (5 bases). The CDR3 runs 16 residues. Germline V gene data show CDR1 as KGHSH and CDR2 as LQKENI. CDR3 in amino acids: CGSSPRGTNDNQPQHF. CDR3 nucleotide sequence: TGTGGCAGCTCACCGAGGGGAACTAATGATAATCAGCCCCAGCATTTT.

Note on this clonotype: A read error may account for a junction end that differs from germline. The gene calls are TRBV6-5 and TRBJ2-1, with 7 bases fitting TRBD1. CDR1 and CDR2 from the germline V gene are MNHEY and SVGAGI. The CDR3 totals 12 residues. The CDR3: CASRQGHNEQFF. In DNA, the CDR3 is TGCGCCAGCAGACAGGGCCACAATGAGCAGTTCTTC.

This clonotype was recorded a few times. The chain carries TRBV6-5 and TRBJ1-2; TRBD1 matches 8 bases. The CDR3 has 13 residues. Trimming cost V 7 bases and J 5 bases; bases outside gene matches: 6. Germline CDR1 MNHEY, CDR2 SVGAGI. CDR3 nucleotide sequence: TGTGCCAGCACGGGGACAGGAATTTATGGCTACACCTTC. Translation: CASTGTGIYGYTF.

The chain has TRBV6-5 and TRBJ2-7; D is perhaps TRBD2 (6 bases). This CDR3 comprises 13 residues. Germline CDR1 is MNHEY and CDR2 is SVGAGI. V was trimmed by 6 bases and J by 5 bases, leaving 14 bases between them. DNA for the CDR3: TGTGCCAGCAGCCCTCGGGAGTCTGACGAGCAGTACTTC. It is translated as CASSPRESDEQYF.

To note about this clonotype: A much larger clone differs by one base, so this may be a read error. This chain links TRBV19 with TRBJ2-1; 7 positions agree with TRBD2. Germline CDR1 and CDR2: LNHDA and SQIVND (reference sequence). The CDR3 has 11 residues. The CDR3 loop reads CTTGTIREQFF. For the CDR3, the DNA is TGTACCACCGGGACTATTCGTGAGCAGTTCTTC.

This clonotype showed up just a few times. The chain combines TRBV6-1 with TRBJ2-3; TRBD2 matches 7 bases. There are 15 residues in the CDR3. The V gene end was trimmed by 6 bases and the J gene end by 6 bases; junction bases not matched to a gene: 12. Germline V gene sequence: CDR1 MNHNS, CDR2 SASEGT. Here the CDR3 DNA reads TGTGCCAGCAGCCGTTCTTTAGCGGGCGTTGATACGCAGTATTTT. Encoded protein: CASSRSLAGVDTQYF.

This clonotype was seen a few times. The DNA of the CDR3 is TGCAGTGCTAGAGATCTCGGGGCCTACGAGCAGTACTTC. It translates to CSARDLGAYEQYF. The chain couples TRBV20-1 to TRBJ2-7; D might be TRBD2 (5 bases). Germline V gives CDR1 DFQATT, CDR2 SNEGSKA (reference sequence). This CDR3 contains 13 residues. V shed 0 bases and J shed 2 bases, with 8 bases lying between them.

Within the sample, this clonotype is medium-sized. The J gene is TRBJ2-7, the V gene TRBV30; no clear D. Germline V CDR1 and CDR2: GTSNPN, SVGIG (reference sequence). V dropped 0 bases and J dropped 2 bases, with 11 bases sitting between them. The CDR3 is 14 residues long. The CDR3 reads CAWSVRGRTYEQYF. Written as DNA, the CDR3 is TGTGCCTGGAGTGTACGAGGACGGACCTACGAGCAGTACTTC. Filled out from reference TRBV30 and TRBJ2-7, the complete variable domain reads SQTIHQWPATLVQPVGSPLSLECTVEGTSNPNLYWYRQAAGRGLQLLFYSVGIGQISSEVPQNLSASRPQDRQFILSSKKLLLSDSGFYLCAWSVRGRTYEQYFGPGTRLTVT.

The CDR3 DNA follows: TGTGCCAGCTCACCCTCCCAGGACCCCTCCCCGGACACTGAAGCTTTCTTT. This codes for CASSPSQDPSPDTEAFF. V is TRBV18 and J is TRBJ1-1, with unresolved D. Germline lookup yields CDR1 KGHSH and CDR2 LQKENI. The ends were cut back, 3 bases at V and 3 bases at J, with 20 bases in the middle. This CDR3 has 17 amino acids.

CDR3 sequence (DNA): TGTGCCAGCAGGCCCCCGGGACAGGGCTACGAGCAGTACTTC. It is translated as CASRPPGQGYEQYF. The gene calls are TRBV6-5 and TRBJ2-7; the match to TRBD1 covers 9 bases. The CDR3 is made up of 14 amino acids. J gave up 3 bases and V 6 bases, and 6 bases lay outside the gene matches. Germline V gene sequence: CDR1 MNHEY, CDR2 SVGAGI.

This clonotype was detected only once. V and J are TRBV11-1 and TRBJ2-1, with D unclear. Trimming took off 0 bases at V and 7 bases at J, with 13 bases between the two ends. This CDR3 comprises 15 residues. Germline CDR1 and CDR2: SGHAT and FQDESV (reference sequence). This CDR3 is CASSLALGRVNEQFF. CDR3 bases: TGTGCCAGCAGCTTAGCGCTAGGAAGGGTAAATGAGCAGTTCTTC. Filled out from reference TRBV11-1 and TRBJ2-1, the complete variable domain reads EAEVAQSPRYKITEKSQAVAFWCDPISGHATLYWYRQILGQGPELLVQFQDESVVDDSQLPKDRFSAERLKGVDSTLKIQPAELGDSAMYLCASSLALGRVNEQFFGPGTRLTVL.

The chain recombines TRBV29-1 with TRBJ2-4, with a weak D call TRBD2 (7 bases). The CDR3 contains 17 residues. Trimming took off 0 bases at V and 1 base at J, with 16 bases between the two ends. The V gene's germline CDR1 is SQVTM and CDR2 ANQGSEA. CDR3 coding DNA: TGCAGCGTTGAAGATAGGGGGGGACCAGGGGCCAAAAACATTCAGTACTTC. This encodes CSVEDRGGPGAKNIQYF.

This clonotype came up a few times. The rearrangement joins TRBV6-1 to TRBJ2-2; TRBD2 agrees at 13 bases. Germline CDR1 is MNHNS and CDR2 is SASEGT. The CDR3 spans 15 residues. The junction had 6 bases not matched to a gene; V was cut back by 8 bases and J by 6 bases. CDR3 region: CASYTGLAGAGELFF. The CDR3 DNA is TGTGCCAGCTATACTGGACTAGCGGGAGCCGGGGAGCTGTTTTTT.

This clonotype was recorded many times. V usage is TRBV6-6 and J usage is TRBJ2-7; 11 nucleotides line up with TRBD2. The J segment lost 2 bases and the V segment lost 6 bases, leaving 0 bases of the junction unmatched. Germline CDR1 reads MNHNY; CDR2 reads SVGAGI (reference sequence). The CDR3 has 13 amino acids. CDR3 nucleotide sequence: TGTGCCAGCAGACTAGCGGGAGCCTACGAGCAGTACTTC. Translating it yields CASRLAGAYEQYF.

This chain links TRBV19 with TRBJ2-1; D tentatively fits TRBD1 or TRBD2 (5 bases each). CDR3 length: 14 amino acids. The V gene lost 7 bases and the J gene lost 8 bases, with 18 bases spanning the gap. In germline, CDR1 is LNHDA, CDR2 SQIVND (reference sequence). The CDR3 spells CASKSGGIVHEQFF. The DNA for the CDR3 is TGTGCCAGTAAGTCTGGGGGAATTGTCCATGAGCAGTTCTTC. Combining the CDR3 with reference TRBV19 and TRBJ2-1 gives the whole variable domain DGGITQSPKYLFRKEGQNVTLSCEQNLNHDAMYWYRQDPGQGLRLIYYSQIVNDFQKGDIAEGYSVSREKKESFPLTVTSAQKNPTAFYLCASKSGGIVHEQFFGPGTRLTVL.

The CDR3 nucleotides read TGTGCCAGCAGCCAAGGACGGAGGAATGAAAAACTGTTTTTT. Translating gives CASSQGRRNEKLFF. The V gene is TRBV12-3 or TRBV12-4, the J gene TRBJ1-4; D is unresolved. There are 14 residues in the CDR3. The ends were cut back, 6 bases at V and 5 bases at J, with 13 bases in the middle.

This clonotype came up many times. The chain uses TRBV12-3 or TRBV12-4 and TRBJ1-6, with a weak D call TRBD1 (6 bases). The CDR3 extends over 14 amino acids. Trimming took 3 bases from V and 8 from J, leaving 11 bases between them. As DNA, the CDR3 is TGTGCCAGCAGTTTCGGGGGGCGGCATTCACCCCTCCACTTT. Amino acid sequence: CASSFGGRHSPLHF.

This clonotype came up many times. The rearrangement uses TRBV6-1 and TRBJ2-1, with TRBD2 matching over 14 bases. CDR1 and CDR2 from the germline V gene are MNHNS and SASEGT. The V gene end was trimmed by 4 bases and the J gene end by 0 bases; junction bases not matched to a gene: 5. The CDR3 is 18 amino acids. The CDR3 loop reads CASSGLAGGRSSYNEQFF. For the CDR3, the DNA is TGTGCCAGCAGTGGACTAGCGGGGGGGCGGAGCTCCTACAATGAGCAGTTCTTC.